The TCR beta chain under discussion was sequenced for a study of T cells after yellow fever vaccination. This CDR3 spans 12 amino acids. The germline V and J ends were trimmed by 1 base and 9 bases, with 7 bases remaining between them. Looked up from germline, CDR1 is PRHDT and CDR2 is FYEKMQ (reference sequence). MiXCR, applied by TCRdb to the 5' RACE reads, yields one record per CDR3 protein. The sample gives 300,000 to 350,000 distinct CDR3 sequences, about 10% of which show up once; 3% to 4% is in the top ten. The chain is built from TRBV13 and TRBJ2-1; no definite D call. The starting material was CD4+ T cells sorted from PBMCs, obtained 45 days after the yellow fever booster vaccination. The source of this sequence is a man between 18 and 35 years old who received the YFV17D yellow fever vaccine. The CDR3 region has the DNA TGTGCCAGCAGCTTAGATTTGCCTGAGCAGTTCTTC. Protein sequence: CASSLDLPEQFF.